This is a list of T cell receptor beta chains from one sample in a study of CD8+ T cells in alopecia areata. Clones were read by immunoSEQ multiplex PCR, and TCRdb kept only the in-frame ones, dropping some. The table has 150,000 or so clones, approximately 60% seen once. The sample taken for sequencing was CD4+ T cells sorted from blood. These receptors were taken from a human donor in good health. Each CDR3 is given with its conserved first and last residue. The D gene is left open where the match is weak. Clone size appears in some rows only: once, few, many, or a class for an expanded clone.

TGTGCCTGGAGTGTTGGACACACATATGGCTACACCTTC CAWSVGHTYGYTF TRBJ1-2 NA TRBV30 NA
TGTGCCTGGAGTGGGACTGAAGCCTACGAGCAGTACTTC CAWSGTEAYEQYF TRBJ2-7 NA TRBV30 NA
TGTGCCAGCAGCAGAACCGGGACTAGGTTCGGAGATACGCAGTATTTT CASSRTGTRFGDTQYF TRBJ2-3 TRBD2 TRBV2 NA
TGTGCCAGCTCAAGGGACTCCTACGAGCAGTACTTC CASSRDSYEQYF TRBJ2-7 NA TRBV18 NA
TGTGCCTGGAGTGTTAGCGGGGACAGAATCAGGGGTGAAAAACTGTTTTTT CAWSVSGDRIRGEKLFF TRBJ1-4 TRBD1 TRBV30 few
TGCAGTGCCCCTAAAGGGAATGAGCAGTTCTTC CSAPKGNEQFF TRBJ2-1 NA TRBV20-1 few
TGCAGCGTAGACCAGGGGACCACTGAAGCTTTCTTT CSVDQGTTEAFF TRBJ1-1 NA TRBV29-1 few
TGTGCCAGCAGTTACGATGATGGCTACACCTTC CASSYDDGYTF TRBJ1-2 NA TRBV6-6 few
TGCAGCGCGGCCAAGGGGGTCACAGATACGCAGTATTTT CSAAKGVTDTQYF TRBJ2-3 NA TRBV29-1 NA
TGCGCCAGCAGGGCGGGACTAGCGAACGTCAATGAGCAGTTCTTC CASRAGLANVNEQFF TRBJ2-1 TRBD2 TRBV5-1 NA